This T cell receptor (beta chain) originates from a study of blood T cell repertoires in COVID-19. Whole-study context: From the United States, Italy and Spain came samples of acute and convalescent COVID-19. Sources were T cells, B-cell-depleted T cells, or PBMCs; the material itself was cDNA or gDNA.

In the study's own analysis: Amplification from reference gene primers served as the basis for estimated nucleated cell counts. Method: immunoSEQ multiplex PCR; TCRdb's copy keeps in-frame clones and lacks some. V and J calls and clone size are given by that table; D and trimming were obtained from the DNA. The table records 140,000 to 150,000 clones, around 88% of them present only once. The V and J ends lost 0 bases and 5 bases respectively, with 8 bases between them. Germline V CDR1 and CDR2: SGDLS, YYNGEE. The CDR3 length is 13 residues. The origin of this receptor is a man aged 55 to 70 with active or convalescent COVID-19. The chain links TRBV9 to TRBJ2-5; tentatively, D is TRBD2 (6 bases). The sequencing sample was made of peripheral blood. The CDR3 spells CASSVAGGETQYF. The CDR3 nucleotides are TGTGCCAGCAGCGTAGCCGGGGGTGAGACCCAGTACTTC.